A single T cell receptor (beta chain) is shown here with its context. The antigen remains unidentified. CDR1 and CDR2 (germline): SNHLY, FYNNEI. The CDR3 has 15 amino acids. Trimming pared 6 bases from V and 2 bases from J, leaving 15 bases between. Assay: immunoSEQ multiplex PCR; the TCRdb copy retains only in-frame clones and omits some. Among some 33,000 clones, about 74% were seen once, and the ten largest hold 12%. These data belong to a study of OX40 agonist ivuxolimab in advanced cancers. Study findings and constraints: Dosing at 0.1 to 3.0 mg/kg was accompanied by clonal expansion of CD4+ and CD8+ blood T cells by week 6. CD8+ T cells showed, on average, more clonal expansion than CD4+ cells. Certain nonresponders additionally had low normalized T-cell clonal expansion.

The sample consisted of CD4+ or CD8+ T cells sorted from blood, taken in a trial of the OX40 agonist ivuxolimab. The clonotype originates from an adult with an advanced solid tumor such as melanoma, head and neck, liver or kidney cancer. The chain joins TRBV2 to TRBJ2-3; a possible D gene is TRBD2 (7 bases). The CDR3 sequence is CASSVGGLNTDTQYF. The CDR3 region has the DNA TGTGCCAGCAGCGTCGGGGGGCTAAACACAGATACGCAGTATTTT.